Sequencing of this T cell receptor (beta chain) was carried out in a study of CD8+ T cells in alopecia areata. The V end was cut by 0 bases, the J end by 5 bases, with 13 bases between. The CDR3 runs 14 residues. CDR1 and CDR2 (germline): SQVTM, ANQGSEA. Investigators isolated RNA and reverse transcribed it into cDNA to act as the sequencing template. The table came from immunoSEQ multiplex PCR; TCRdb's copy has only in-frame clones and leaves some out. The sample yields approximately 280,000 clones, roughly 64% seen once. Treatment described: oral pan-JAK inhibitor, 5-10 mg twice daily. The clonotype comes from a human donor with alopecia areata. This sequence joins TRBV29-1 and TRBJ2-5; TRBD2 is a possible D gene (5 bases). The source was CD4+ T cells sorted from blood, collected at week 24, from a patient treated with tofacitinib. CDR3: CSVEDRLASETQYF. DNA for the CDR3: TGCAGCGTTGAAGATCGCCTAGCCTCTGAGACCCAGTACTTC.